The 13 T cell receptor beta chains below were found in one sample sequenced in a study of blood T cell repertoires in COVID-19. Some clones are missing from TCRdb's copy, which holds only in-frame ones; the method was immunoSEQ multiplex PCR. The profile shows 85,000 to 120,000 clones, approximately 86% of them singletons. The sequencing input was peripheral blood. These receptors were obtained from a middle-aged man with active or convalescent COVID-19.

The chain combines TRBV19 with TRBJ1-5; D perhaps matches TRBD1 (6 bases). This CDR3 has 14 residues. Germline V lookup: CDR1 LNHDA, CDR2 SQIVND (reference sequence). Deletions cut 3 bases from V and 6 bases from J, with 12 bases between. The CDR3 DNA reads as TGTGCCAGTAGTATTGTGGGGGCGACTCAGCCCCAGCATTTT. Protein: CASSIVGATQPQHF.

The rearrangement joins TRBV10-2 to TRBJ2-7, with D possibly TRBD1 on 6 matching bases. CDR3 length equals 14 residues. Per the germline V gene, CDR1 is WSHSY and CDR2 is SAAADI. Trimming pared 1 base from V and 3 bases from J, leaving 10 bases between. This CDR3 is CASSEYRDNYEQYV. For the CDR3, the DNA is TGCGCCAGCAGTGAGTACAGGGACAACTACGAGCAGTACGTC.

The chain links TRBV7-8 to TRBJ2-7, with TRBD2 as a possible D gene (7 bases). This CDR3 spans 15 amino acids. Trimming took off 5 bases at V and 3 bases at J, with 17 bases between the two ends. Germline assignment: CDR1 SGHVS and CDR2 FQNEAQ. The DNA of the CDR3 is TGTGCCAGCAGCCGAGGGGGGGAATCCGGCTACGAGCAGTACTTC. Translation: CASSRGGESGYEQYF.

The chain joins TRBV19 to TRBJ1-3; 9 bases fit TRBD1. V shed 5 bases, J shed 1 base, and the junction held 3 bases outside the gene matches. The CDR3 consists of 15 residues. Germline-derived CDR1 and CDR2 are LNHDA and SQIVND (reference sequence). CDR3 nucleotide sequence: TGTGCCAGTAGTTTCGGGACAGGGTCTGGAAACACCATATATTTT. This encodes CASSFGTGSGNTIYF. The full variable domain, its missing parts supplied by reference TRBV19 and TRBJ1-3, is DGGITQSPKYLFRKEGQNVTLSCEQNLNHDAMYWYRQDPGQGLRLIYYSQIVNDFQKGDIAEGYSVSREKKESFPLTVTSAQKNPTAFYLCASSFGTGSGNTIYFGEGSWLTVV.

CDR3 residues: CASSPLSSGNTDTQYF. The CDR3 coding sequence is TGTGCCAGCTCACCGTTAAGCTCAGGAAACACAGATACGCAGTATTTT. The rearrangement uses TRBV18 and TRBJ2-3; unclear D gene. Germline lookup yields CDR1 KGHSH and CDR2 LQKENI. V lost 3 bases and J lost 2, with 15 bases in between. The CDR3 covers 16 residues.

Note on this clone: Other nucleotide sequences from this sample produce the same CDR3. This rearrangement joins TRBV25-1 to TRBJ1-4; D ambiguous. Germline assignment: CDR1 MGHDK and CDR2 SYGVNS. This CDR3 comprises 12 residues. Deletions cut 2 bases from V and 7 bases from J, with 5 bases between. CDR3 sequence reads: CASSEGGEKLFF. The CDR3 DNA follows: TGTGCCAGCAGTGAAGGCGGTGAAAAACTGTTTTTT.

The chain couples TRBV7-9 to TRBJ2-1, with TRBD2 as a possible D gene (6 bases). Trimming left V 5 bases short and J 13 bases short, with 15 bases between. The CDR3 covers 12 residues. Germline V lookup: CDR1 SEHNR, CDR2 FQNEAQ (reference sequence). CDR3 DNA: TGTGCCAGCAGCACTACTAGCTTTCACCAGTTCTTC. The encoded protein is CASSTTSFHQFF. The full variable domain, in which reference TRBV7-9 and TRBJ2-1 provide the parts outside the CDR3, is DTGVSQNPRHKITKRGQNVTFRCDPISEHNRLYWYRQTLGQGPEFLTYFQNEAQLEKSRLLSDRFSAERPKGSFSTLEIQRTEQGDSAMYLCASSTTSFHQFFGPGTRLTVL.

V and J are TRBV6-4 and TRBJ1-2, with 7 bases fitting TRBD1. The CDR3 spans 12 residues. Germline V CDR1 and CDR2: MRHNA, SNTAGT. J lost 7 bases, V lost 5 bases, and 4 bases had no gene match. CDR3 amino acids: CASSRPGGGYTF. Written as DNA, the CDR3 is TGTGCCAGCAGTCGACCAGGGGGTGGCTACACCTTC.

This rearrangement joins TRBV7-2 to TRBJ2-2; D is uncertain. The CDR3 is made up of 14 amino acids. Germline V gene data show CDR1 as SGHTA and CDR2 as FQGNSA. Trimming shortened V by 1 base and J by 4 bases, and 7 bases separated the two germline ends. CDR3 bases: TGTGCCAGCAGCTTAGTGGCCGTCACCGGGGAGCTGTTTTTT. Protein sequence: CASSLVAVTGELFF. The full variable domain, in which reference TRBV7-2 and TRBJ2-2 provide the parts outside the CDR3, is GAGVSQSPSNKVTEKGKDVELRCDPISGHTALYWYRQSLGQGLEFLIYFQGNSAPDKSGLPSDRFSAERTGGSVSTLTIQRTQQEDSAVYLCASSLVAVTGELFFGEGSRLTVL.

V usage is TRBV7-6 and J usage is TRBJ2-1; possible D gene TRBD1, 6 bases. This CDR3 has 15 amino acids. Trimming left V 1 base short and J 4 bases short, with 11 bases between. Germline CDR1 and CDR2: SGHVS and FNYEAQ. The CDR3 DNA reads TGTGCCAGCAGCTTAGATGGGGGCGCATACAATGAGCAGTTCTTC. Protein: CASSLDGGAYNEQFF. Full variable domain (rest looked up from reference TRBV7-6 and TRBJ2-1): GAGVSQSPRYKVTKRGQDVALRCDPISGHVSLYWYRQALGQGPEFLTYFNYEAQQDKSGLPNDRFSAERPEGSISTLTIQRTEQRDSAMYRCASSLDGGAYNEQFFGPGTRLTVL.

CDR3 coding DNA: TGTGCCAGCAGTGAGGGCAGCAATCAGCCCCAGCATTTT. Translated, it gives CASSEGSNQPQHF. This chain joins TRBV6-4 and TRBJ1-5; D gene unclear. The V gene's germline CDR1 is MRHNA and CDR2 SNTAGT. Trimming stripped 3 bases from V and 1 base from J, with 4 bases between. This CDR3 has 13 amino acids.

The CDR3 sequence is CASSSRDRVYEQYV. CDR3 nucleotide sequence: TGTGCCAGCAGTAGCCGGGACAGGGTCTACGAGCAGTACGTC. The genes are TRBV27 and TRBJ2-7, with 9 positions matching TRBD1. Germline-derived CDR1 and CDR2 are MNHEY and SMNVEV (reference sequence). V was clipped by 5 bases and J by 3 bases; unmatched bases: 5. The length of the CDR3 is 14 residues.

J is TRBJ1-1 and V is TRBV28; maybe TRBD1 (6 bases). The V end lost 5 bases, the J end lost 6 bases, and 19 bases lay between the germline ends. This CDR3 is built from 15 residues. CDR1 is MDHEN, CDR2 SYDVKM, per germline. As DNA, the CDR3 is TGTGCCAGCAGTCTCCCAGGACAGCTTCTGCCTGAAGCTTTCTTT. It codes for CASSLPGQLLPEAFF.